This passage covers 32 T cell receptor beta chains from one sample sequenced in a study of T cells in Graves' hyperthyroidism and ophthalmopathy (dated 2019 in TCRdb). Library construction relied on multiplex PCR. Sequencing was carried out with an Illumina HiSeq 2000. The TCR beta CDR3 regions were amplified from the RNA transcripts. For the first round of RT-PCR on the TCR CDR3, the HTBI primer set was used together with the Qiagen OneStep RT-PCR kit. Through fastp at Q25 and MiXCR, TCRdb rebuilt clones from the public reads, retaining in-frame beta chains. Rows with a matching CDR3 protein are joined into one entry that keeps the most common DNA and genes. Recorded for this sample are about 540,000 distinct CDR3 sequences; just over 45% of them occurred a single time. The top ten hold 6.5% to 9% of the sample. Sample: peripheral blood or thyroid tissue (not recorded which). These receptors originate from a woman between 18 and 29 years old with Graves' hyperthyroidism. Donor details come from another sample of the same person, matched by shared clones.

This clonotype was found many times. The CDR3 here is CSVDSETQYF. The CDR3 DNA reads as TGCAGCGTGGACTCGGAGACCCAGTACTTC. This chain connects TRBV20-1 to TRBJ2-5; a weak D match, TRBD2 (5 bases). The CDR3 length is 10 residues. Germline CDR1 is DFQATT and CDR2 is SNEGSKA (reference sequence).

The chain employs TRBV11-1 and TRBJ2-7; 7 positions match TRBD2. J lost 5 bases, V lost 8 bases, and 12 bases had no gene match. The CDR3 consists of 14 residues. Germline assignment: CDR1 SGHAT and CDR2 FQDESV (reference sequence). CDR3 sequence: CASSPPGGSDEQYF. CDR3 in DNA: TGTGCCAGCTCACCACCGGGAGGTAGCGACGAGCAGTACTTC. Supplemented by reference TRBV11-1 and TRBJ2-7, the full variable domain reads EAEVAQSPRYKITEKSQAVAFWCDPISGHATLYWYRQILGQGPELLVQFQDESVVDDSQLPKDRFSAERLKGVDSTLKIQPAELGDSAMYLCASSPPGGSDEQYFGPGTRLTVT.

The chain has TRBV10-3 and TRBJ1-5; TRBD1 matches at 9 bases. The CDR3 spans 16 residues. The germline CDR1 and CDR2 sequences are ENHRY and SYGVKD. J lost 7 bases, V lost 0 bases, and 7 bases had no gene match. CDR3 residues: CAISESFRQGGQPQHF. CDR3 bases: TGTGCCATCAGTGAGTCGTTCCGACAGGGGGGGCAGCCCCAGCATTTT.

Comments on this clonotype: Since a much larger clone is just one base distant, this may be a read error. The CDR3 sequence: CASGLGSEAFF. The DNA of the CDR3 is TGTGCCAGCGGATTGGGATCTGAAGCTTTCTTT. The chain links TRBV2 to TRBJ1-1; D not resolved. Germline V lookup: CDR1 SNHLY, CDR2 FYNNEI. Deletions cut 8 bases from V and 6 bases from J, with 10 bases between. The CDR3 runs to 11 residues. Drawing the rest from reference TRBV2 and TRBJ1-1, the complete variable domain is EPEVTQTPSHQVTQMGQEVILRCVPISNHLYFYWYRQILGQKVEFLVSFYNNEISEKSEIFDDQFSVERPDGSNFTLKIRSTKLEDSAMYFCASGLGSEAFFGQGTRLTVV.

CDR3 residues: CASSFPAPDEKLFF. The CDR3 DNA reads TGTGCCAGCAGTTTCCCGGCCCCAGATGAAAAACTGTTTTTT. The V and J genes are TRBV2 and TRBJ1-4; unclear D gene. In germline, CDR1 is SNHLY, CDR2 FYNNEI. This CDR3 spans 14 amino acids. V lost 5 bases and J 6 bases, leaving 13 bases between the germline ends.

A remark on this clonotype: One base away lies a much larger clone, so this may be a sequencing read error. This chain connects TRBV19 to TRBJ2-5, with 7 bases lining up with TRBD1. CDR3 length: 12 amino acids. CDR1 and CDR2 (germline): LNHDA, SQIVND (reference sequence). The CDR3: CATTGAQEAQYF. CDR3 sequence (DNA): TGTGCCACAACAGGGGCCCAAGAGGCCCAGTACTTC. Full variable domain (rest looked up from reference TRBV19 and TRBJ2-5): DGGITQSPKYLFRKEGQNVTLSCEQNLNHDAMYWYRQDPGQGLRLIYYSQIVNDFQKGDIAEGYSVSREKKESFPLTVTSAQKNPTAFYLCATTGAQEAQYFGPGTRLLVL.

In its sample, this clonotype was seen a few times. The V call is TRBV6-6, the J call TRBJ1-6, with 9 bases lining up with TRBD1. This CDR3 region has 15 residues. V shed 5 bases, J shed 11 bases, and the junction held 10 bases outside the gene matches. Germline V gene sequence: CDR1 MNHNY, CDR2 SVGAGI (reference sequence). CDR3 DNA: TGTGCCAGCAGTCGAAAAACAGGGGGCGAGACACCCCTCCACTTT. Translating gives CASSRKTGGETPLHF.

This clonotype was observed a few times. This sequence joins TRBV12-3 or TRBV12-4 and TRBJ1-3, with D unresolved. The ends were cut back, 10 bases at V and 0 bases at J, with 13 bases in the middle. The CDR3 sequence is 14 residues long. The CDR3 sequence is CATVGRSSGNTIYF. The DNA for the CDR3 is TGTGCCACCGTAGGACGGAGCTCTGGAAACACCATATATTTT.

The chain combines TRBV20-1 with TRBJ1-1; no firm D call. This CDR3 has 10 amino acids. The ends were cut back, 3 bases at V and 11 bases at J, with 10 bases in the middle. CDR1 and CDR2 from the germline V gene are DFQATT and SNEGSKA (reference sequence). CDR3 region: CSARGTGAFF. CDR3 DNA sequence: TGCAGTGCTAGGGGCACGGGGGCTTTCTTT.

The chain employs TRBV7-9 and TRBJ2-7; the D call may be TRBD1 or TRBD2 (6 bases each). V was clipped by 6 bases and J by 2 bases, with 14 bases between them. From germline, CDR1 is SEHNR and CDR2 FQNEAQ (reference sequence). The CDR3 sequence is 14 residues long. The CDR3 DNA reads TGTGCCAGCAGAGGAAGGGGGGCTACCTACGAGCAGTACTTC. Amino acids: CASRGRGATYEQYF.

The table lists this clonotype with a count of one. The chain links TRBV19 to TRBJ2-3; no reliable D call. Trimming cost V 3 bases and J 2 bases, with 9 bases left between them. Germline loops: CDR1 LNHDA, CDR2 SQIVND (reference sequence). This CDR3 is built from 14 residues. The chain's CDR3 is CASSILAVTDTQYF. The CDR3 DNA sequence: TGTGCCAGTAGTATCTTGGCAGTCACAGATACGCAGTATTTT.

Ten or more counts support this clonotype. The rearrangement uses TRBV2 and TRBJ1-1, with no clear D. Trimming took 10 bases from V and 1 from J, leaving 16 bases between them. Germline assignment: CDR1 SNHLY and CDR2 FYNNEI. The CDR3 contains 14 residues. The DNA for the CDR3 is TGTGCCAATGTCAGAGGTCGGGCGAACACTGAAGCTTTCTTT. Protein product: CANVRGRANTEAFF. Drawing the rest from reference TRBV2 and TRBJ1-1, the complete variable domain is EPEVTQTPSHQVTQMGQEVILRCVPISNHLYFYWYRQILGQKVEFLVSFYNNEISEKSEIFDDQFSVERPDGSNFTLKIRSTKLEDSAMYFCANVRGRANTEAFFGQGTRLTVV.

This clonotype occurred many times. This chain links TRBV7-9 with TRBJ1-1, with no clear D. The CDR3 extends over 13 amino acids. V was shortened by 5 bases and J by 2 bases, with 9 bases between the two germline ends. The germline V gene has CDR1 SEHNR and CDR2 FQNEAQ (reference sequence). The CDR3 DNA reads TGTGCCAGCAGCGCCGTCGTCAACACTGAAGCTTTCTTT. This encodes CASSAVVNTEAFF.

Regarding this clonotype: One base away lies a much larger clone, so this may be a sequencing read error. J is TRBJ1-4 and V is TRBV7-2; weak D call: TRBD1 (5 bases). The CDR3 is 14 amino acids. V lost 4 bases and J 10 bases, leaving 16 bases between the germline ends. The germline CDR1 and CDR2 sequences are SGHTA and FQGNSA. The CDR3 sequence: CASSSTDNSAKLFF. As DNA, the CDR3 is TGTGCCAGCAGCTCAACGGACAATTCTGCAAAACTGTTTTTT.

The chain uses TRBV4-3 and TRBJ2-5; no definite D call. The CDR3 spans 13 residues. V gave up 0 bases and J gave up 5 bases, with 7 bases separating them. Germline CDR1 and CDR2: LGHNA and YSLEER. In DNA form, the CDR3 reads TGCGCCAGCAGCCAAGATTTGGCGGAGACCCAGTACTTC. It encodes CASSQDLAETQYF.

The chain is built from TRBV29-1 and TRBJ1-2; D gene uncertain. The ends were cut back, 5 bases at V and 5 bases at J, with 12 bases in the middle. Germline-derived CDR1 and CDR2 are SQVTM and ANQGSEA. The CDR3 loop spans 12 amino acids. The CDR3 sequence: CSVIGWEYGYTF. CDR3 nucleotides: TGCAGCGTTATTGGATGGGAATATGGCTACACCTTC. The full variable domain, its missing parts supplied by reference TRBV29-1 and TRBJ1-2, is SAVISQKPSRDICQRGTSLTIQCQVDSQVTMMFWYRQQPGQSLTLIATANQGSEATYESGFVIDKFPISRPNLTFSTLTVSNMSPEDSSIYLCSVIGWEYGYTFGSGTRLTVV.

CDR3 amino acids: CSARSIRGGDRAYEQYF. The CDR3 DNA sequence: TGCAGTGCTAGGTCCATTAGGGGTGGGGACAGGGCCTACGAGCAGTACTTC. J is TRBJ2-7 and V is TRBV20-1; TRBD1 aligns across 9 bases. Trimming removed 3 bases from V and 2 bases from J; junction bases left unmatched: 14. CDR1 and CDR2 from the germline V gene are DFQATT and SNEGSKA (reference sequence). The CDR3 runs to 17 residues.

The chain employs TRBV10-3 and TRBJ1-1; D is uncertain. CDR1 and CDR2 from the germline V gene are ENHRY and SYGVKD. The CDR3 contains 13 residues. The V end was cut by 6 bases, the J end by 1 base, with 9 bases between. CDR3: CAISVMGNTEAFF. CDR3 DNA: TGTGCCATCAGCGTTATGGGGAACACTGAAGCTTTCTTT.

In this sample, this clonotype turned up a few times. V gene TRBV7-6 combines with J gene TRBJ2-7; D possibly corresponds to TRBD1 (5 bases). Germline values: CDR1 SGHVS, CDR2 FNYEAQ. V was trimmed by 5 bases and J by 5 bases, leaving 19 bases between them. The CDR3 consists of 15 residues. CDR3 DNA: TGTGCCAGCAGCCAAGAGCTCCAGGGTCCCCACGAGCAGTACTTC. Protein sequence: CASSQELQGPHEQYF.

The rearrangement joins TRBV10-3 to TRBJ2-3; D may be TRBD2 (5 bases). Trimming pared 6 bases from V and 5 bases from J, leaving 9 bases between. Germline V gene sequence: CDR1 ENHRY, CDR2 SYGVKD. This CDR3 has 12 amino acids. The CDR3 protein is CAIRGEVDTQYF. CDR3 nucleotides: TGTGCCATCAGGGGAGAGGTAGATACGCAGTATTTT.

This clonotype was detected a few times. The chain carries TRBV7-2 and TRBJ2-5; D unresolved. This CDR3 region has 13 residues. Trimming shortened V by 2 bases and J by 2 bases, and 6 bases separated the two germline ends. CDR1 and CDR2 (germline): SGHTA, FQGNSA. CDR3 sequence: CASSLIGQETQYF. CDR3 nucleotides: TGTGCCAGCAGCTTAATAGGGCAAGAGACCCAGTACTTC.

CDR3 coding DNA: TGTGCCAGCAGCCGGACCGGGACAGACTTACAAGAGACCCAGTACTTC. It specifies CASSRTGTDLQETQYF. V and J are TRBV2 and TRBJ2-5; TRBD1 matches 7 bases. This CDR3 comprises 16 residues. CDR1 and CDR2 (germline): SNHLY, FYNNEI. After removal of 6 bases from V and 2 bases from J, the junction contained 12 bases not matched to a gene.

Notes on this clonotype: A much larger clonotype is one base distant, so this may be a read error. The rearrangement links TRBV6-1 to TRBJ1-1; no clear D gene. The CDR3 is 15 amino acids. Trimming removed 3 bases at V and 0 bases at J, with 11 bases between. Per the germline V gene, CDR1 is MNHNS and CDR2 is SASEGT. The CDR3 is CASSEPSRLNTEAFF. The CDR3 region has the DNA TGTGCCAGCAGTGAGCCGTCCCGGTTGAACACTGAAGCTTTCTTT.

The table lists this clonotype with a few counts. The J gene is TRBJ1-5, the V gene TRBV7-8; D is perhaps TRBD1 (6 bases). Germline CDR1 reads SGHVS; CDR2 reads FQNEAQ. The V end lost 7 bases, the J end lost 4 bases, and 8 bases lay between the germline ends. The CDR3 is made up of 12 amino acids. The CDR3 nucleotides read TGTGCCAGCAATAGGGGGAATCAGCCCCAGCATTTT. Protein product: CASNRGNQPQHF.

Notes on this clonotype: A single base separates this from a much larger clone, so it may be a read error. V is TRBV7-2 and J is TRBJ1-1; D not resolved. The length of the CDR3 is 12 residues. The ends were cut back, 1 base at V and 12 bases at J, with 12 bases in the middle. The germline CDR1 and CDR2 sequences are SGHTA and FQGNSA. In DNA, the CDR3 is TGTGCCAGCAGCTTAGGCGCAGGATGGACTTTCTTT. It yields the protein CASSLGAGWTFF. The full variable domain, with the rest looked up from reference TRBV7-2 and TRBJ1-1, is GAGVSQSPSNKVTEKGKDVELRCDPISGHTALYWYRQSLGQGLEFLIYFQGNSAPDKSGLPSDRFSAERTGGSVSTLTIQRTQQEDSAVYLCASSLGAGWTFFGQGTRLTVV.

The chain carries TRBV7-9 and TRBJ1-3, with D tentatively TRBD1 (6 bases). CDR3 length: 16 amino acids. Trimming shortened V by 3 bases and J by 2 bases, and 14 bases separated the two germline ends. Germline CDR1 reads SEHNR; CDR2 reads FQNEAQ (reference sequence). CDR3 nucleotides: TGTGCCAGCAGCTTTACCCCCACAGGGACTGGAAACACCATATATTTT. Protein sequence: CASSFTPTGTGNTIYF.

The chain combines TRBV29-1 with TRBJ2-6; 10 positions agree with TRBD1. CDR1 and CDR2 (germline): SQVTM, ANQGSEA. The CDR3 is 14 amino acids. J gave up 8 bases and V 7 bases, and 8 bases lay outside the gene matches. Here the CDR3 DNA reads TGCAGCGCTAGACAGGGGGCGAGGTCCAACGTCCTGACTTTC. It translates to CSARQGARSNVLTF.

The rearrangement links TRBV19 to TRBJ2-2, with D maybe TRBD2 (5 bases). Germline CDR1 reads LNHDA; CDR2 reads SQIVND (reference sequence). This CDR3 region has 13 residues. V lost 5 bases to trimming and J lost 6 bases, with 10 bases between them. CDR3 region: CASSSEAPGELFF. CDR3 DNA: TGTGCCAGTAGTTCGGAGGCACCCGGGGAGCTGTTTTTT.

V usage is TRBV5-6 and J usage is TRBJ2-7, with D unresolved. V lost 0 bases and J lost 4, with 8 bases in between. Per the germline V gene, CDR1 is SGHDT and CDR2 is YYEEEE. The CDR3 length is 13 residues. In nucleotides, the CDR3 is TGTGCCAGCAGCTTGGCCCTAGATTACGAGCAGTACTTC. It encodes CASSLALDYEQYF. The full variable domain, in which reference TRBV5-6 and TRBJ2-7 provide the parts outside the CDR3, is DAGVTQSPTHLIKTRGQQVTLRCSPKSGHDTVSWYQQALGQGPQFIFQYYEEEERQRGNFPDRFSGHQFPNYSSELNVNALLLGDSALYLCASSLALDYEQYFGPGTRLTVT.

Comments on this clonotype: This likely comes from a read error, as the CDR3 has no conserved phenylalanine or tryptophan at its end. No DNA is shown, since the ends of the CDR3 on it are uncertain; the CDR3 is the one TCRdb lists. This chain's CDR3 is CASSLGAVS. The chain has TRBV7-9 and TRBJ1-1; TRBD1, the table's D call, lacks a check against the DNA. The length of the CDR3 is 9 amino acids, counting both ends. CDR1 is SEHNR, CDR2 FQNEAQ, per germline (reference sequence).

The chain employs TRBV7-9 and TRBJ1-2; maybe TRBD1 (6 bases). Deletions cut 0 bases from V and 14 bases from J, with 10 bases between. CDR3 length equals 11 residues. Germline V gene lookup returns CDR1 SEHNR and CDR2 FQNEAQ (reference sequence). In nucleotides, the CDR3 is TGTGCCAGCAGCTTAGCCAGGGGTGAGACCTTC. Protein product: CASSLARGETF. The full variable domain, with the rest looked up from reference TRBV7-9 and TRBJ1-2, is DTGVSQNPRHKITKRGQNVTFRCDPISEHNRLYWYRQTLGQGPEFLTYFQNEAQLEKSRLLSDRFSAERPKGSFSTLEIQRTEQGDSAMYLCASSLARGETFGSGTRLTVV.

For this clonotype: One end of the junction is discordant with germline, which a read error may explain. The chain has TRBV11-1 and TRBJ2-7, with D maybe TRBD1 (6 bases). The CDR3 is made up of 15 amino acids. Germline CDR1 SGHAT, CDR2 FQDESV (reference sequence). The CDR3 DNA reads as TGCGCCAGCAGCCAGGACGACAGGAGGACCTACGAGCAGTACTTC. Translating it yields CASSQDDRRTYEQYF.